This TCR beta chain was sequenced for a study of blood T cell repertoires in COVID-19. The overall study: Spain, Italy and the United States supplied samples that represented acute and convalescent COVID-19. Sample material is recorded as cDNA or gDNA derived from T cells, B-cell-depleted T cells, or PBMCs.

Original data processing: Amplifying reference gene primers gave estimates of nucleated cell counts. Method: immunoSEQ multiplex PCR; TCRdb's copy keeps in-frame clones and lacks some. V and J calls and clone size are those listed in that table; D and trimming were worked out from the DNA. The profile shows about 180,000 clones, about 88% of them singletons. The germline CDR1 and CDR2 sequences are LNHDA and SQIVND (reference sequence). V lost 6 bases, J lost 3 bases, and 13 bases stayed unmatched. The CDR3 is made up of 16 amino acids. This TCR was recovered from a woman aged 25 to 45 with active or convalescent COVID-19. The chain uses TRBV19 and TRBJ2-7; the match to TRBD1 covers 8 bases. Sequencing was performed on peripheral blood. CDR3 bases: TGTGCCAGTAGCCGACTTACAGGGGGTAAGGTCTACGAGCAGTACTTC. Its translation: CASSRLTGGKVYEQYF. The whole variable domain, filled in from reference TRBV19 and TRBJ2-7, reads DGGITQSPKYLFRKEGQNVTLSCEQNLNHDAMYWYRQDPGQGLRLIYYSQIVNDFQKGDIAEGYSVSREKKESFPLTVTSAQKNPTAFYLCASSRLTGGKVYEQYFGPGTRLTVT.